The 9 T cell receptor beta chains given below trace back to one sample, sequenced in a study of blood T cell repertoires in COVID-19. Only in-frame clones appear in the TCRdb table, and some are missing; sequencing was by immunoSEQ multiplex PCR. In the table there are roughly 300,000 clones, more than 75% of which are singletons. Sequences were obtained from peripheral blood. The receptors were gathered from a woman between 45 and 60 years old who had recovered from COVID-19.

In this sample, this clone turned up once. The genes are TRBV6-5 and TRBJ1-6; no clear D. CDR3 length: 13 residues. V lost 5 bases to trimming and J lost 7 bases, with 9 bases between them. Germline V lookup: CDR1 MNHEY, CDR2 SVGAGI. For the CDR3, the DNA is TGTGCCAGCAGTCCCCGGGAGAATTCACCCCTCCACTTT. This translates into CASSPRENSPLHF.

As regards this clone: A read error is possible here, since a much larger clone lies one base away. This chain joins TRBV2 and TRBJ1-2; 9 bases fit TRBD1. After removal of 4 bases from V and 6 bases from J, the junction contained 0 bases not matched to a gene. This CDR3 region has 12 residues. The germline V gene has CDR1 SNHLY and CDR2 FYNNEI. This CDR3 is CASSGQGDGYTF. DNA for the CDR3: TGTGCCAGCAGTGGACAGGGGGATGGCTACACCTTC.

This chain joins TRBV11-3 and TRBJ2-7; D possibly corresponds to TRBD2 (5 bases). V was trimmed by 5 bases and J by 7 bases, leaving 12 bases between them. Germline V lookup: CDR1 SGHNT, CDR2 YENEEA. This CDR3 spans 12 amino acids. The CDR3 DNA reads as TGTGCCAGCAGCGCTCCACGAGGGGAGCAGTACTTC. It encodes CASSAPRGEQYF.

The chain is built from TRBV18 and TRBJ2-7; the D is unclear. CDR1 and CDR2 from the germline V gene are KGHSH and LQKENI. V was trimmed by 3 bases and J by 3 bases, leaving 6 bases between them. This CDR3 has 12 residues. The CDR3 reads CASSPASYEQYF. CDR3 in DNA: TGTGCCAGCTCACCCGCCAGCTACGAGCAGTACTTC.

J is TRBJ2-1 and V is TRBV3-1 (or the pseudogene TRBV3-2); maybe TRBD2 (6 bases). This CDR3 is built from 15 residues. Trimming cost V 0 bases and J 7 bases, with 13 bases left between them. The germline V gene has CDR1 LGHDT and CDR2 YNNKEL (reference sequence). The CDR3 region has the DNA TGTGCCAGCAGCCAAGATGTGGCGCGGGGAAATGAGCAGTTCTTC. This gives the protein CASSQDVARGNEQFF.

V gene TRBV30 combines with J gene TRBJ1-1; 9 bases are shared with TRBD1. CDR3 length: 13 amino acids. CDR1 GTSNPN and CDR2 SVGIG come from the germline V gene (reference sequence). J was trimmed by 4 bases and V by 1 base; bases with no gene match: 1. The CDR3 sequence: CAWSGTGATEAFF. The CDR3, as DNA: TGTGCCTGGAGTGGGACAGGGGCCACTGAAGCTTTCTTT.

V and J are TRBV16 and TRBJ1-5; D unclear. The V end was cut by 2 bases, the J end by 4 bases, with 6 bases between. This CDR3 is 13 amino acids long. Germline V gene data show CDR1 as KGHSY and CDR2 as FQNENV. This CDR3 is CASSQTGNQPQHF. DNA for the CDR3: TGTGCCAGCAGCCAAACGGGAAATCAGCCCCAGCATTTT.

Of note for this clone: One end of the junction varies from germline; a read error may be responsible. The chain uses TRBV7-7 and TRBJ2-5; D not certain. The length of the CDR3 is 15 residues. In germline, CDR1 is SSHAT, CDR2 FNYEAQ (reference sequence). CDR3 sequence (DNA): TGTGCTAGCAGCTTAGGACCCTATACGCCGGGGACCCAGTACTTC. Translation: CASSLGPYTPGTQYF.

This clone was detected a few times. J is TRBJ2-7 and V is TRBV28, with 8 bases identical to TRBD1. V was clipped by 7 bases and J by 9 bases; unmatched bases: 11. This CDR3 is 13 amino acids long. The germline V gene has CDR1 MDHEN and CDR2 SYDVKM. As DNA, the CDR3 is TGTGCCAGCAAAGACAGGGGTGGTTTGCGGCAGTACTTC. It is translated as CASKDRGGLRQYF.